These 14 T cell receptor beta chains were sequenced from one sample in a study of cytomegalovirus exposure and HLA in healthy donors. The PCR employed 60 Vbeta primers together with 13 Jbeta primers. Libraries were prepared by immunoSEQ multiplex PCR; TCRdb keeps only in-frame clonotypes and omits some of them. Found here are approximately 200,000 clones, 75% to 85% of them singletons; the top ten hold roughly 6%. Specimen: PBMCs. The receptor source for this set is a woman between 45 and 65 years old in good health and CMV-seropositive.

The J gene is TRBJ1-1, the V gene TRBV28; D unresolved. Trimming shortened V by 3 bases and J by 4 bases, and 12 bases separated the two germline ends. CDR1 and CDR2 (germline): MDHEN, SYDVKM. The CDR3 has 14 amino acids. The CDR3 DNA is TGTGCCAGCAGTTTGGGCGGGCTGCCCACTGAAGCTTTCTTT. Translation gives CASSLGGLPTEAFF.

The CDR3 nucleotides read TGCGCCAGCAGTGGTGGGACTTCTAGCTCCTACAATGAGCAGTTCTTC. Amino acid sequence: CASSGGTSSSYNEQFF. This rearrangement joins TRBV4-1 to TRBJ2-1; possibly TRBD2 for D (6 bases). The CDR3 is 16 residues long. The germline V gene has CDR1 MGHRA and CDR2 YSYEKL. V dropped 6 bases and J dropped 0 bases, with 15 bases sitting between them.

This chain uses TRBV9 with TRBJ2-7, with no clear D. This CDR3 has 17 amino acids. Trimming removed 9 bases at V and 0 bases at J, with 25 bases between. Germline lookup yields CDR1 SGDLS and CDR2 YYNGEE. The CDR3 sequence: CATPTPSFPRPSYEQYF. The CDR3 DNA reads TGTGCCACCCCGACTCCCTCTTTCCCGAGGCCCTCCTACGAGCAGTACTTC.

V gene TRBV13 combines with J gene TRBJ1-3, with TRBD1 identical over 7 bases. Germline values: CDR1 PRHDT, CDR2 FYEKMQ (reference sequence). The junction had 5 bases not matched to a gene; V was cut back by 6 bases and J by 0 bases. The CDR3 is 15 amino acids. The CDR3 spells CASSKRGHSGNTIYF. CDR3 in DNA: TGTGCCAGCAGTAAGAGGGGGCACTCTGGAAACACCATATATTTT.

This rearrangement joins TRBV7-6 to TRBJ2-2; 12 bases are a match to TRBD1. V trimming: 2 bases; J trimming: 6 bases; junction bases outside the gene matches: 1. Per the germline V gene, CDR1 is SGHVS and CDR2 is FNYEAQ. The CDR3 spans 15 residues. CDR3: CASSLWDRGPGELFF. The DNA of the CDR3 is TGTGCCAGCAGCTTATGGGACAGGGGGCCCGGGGAGCTGTTTTTT.

Worth noting for this clone: The sample contains more than one DNA sequence encoding this CDR3. The chain joins TRBV5-6 to TRBJ1-5; maybe TRBD1 (5 bases). The V end lost 0 bases, the J end lost 2 bases, and 9 bases lay between the germline ends. The CDR3 extends over 15 amino acids. Germline V lookup: CDR1 SGHDT, CDR2 YYEEEE. The CDR3 sequence is CASSLEGPGNQPQHF. The CDR3 nucleotides read TGTGCCAGCAGCTTGGAGGGGCCTGGCAATCAGCCCCAGCATTTT. Based on the CDR3 plus reference TRBV5-6 and TRBJ1-5, the full variable domain is DAGVTQSPTHLIKTRGQQVTLRCSPKSGHDTVSWYQQALGQGPQFIFQYYEEEERQRGNFPDRFSGHQFPNYSSELNVNALLLGDSALYLCASSLEGPGNQPQHFGDGTRLSIL.

The chain links TRBV27 to TRBJ2-2, with TRBD2 identical over 7 bases. The ends lost 6 bases at V and 4 bases at J; junction bases unmatched: 8. Germline lookup yields CDR1 MNHEY and CDR2 SMNVEV (reference sequence). This CDR3 spans 15 amino acids. As DNA, the CDR3 is TGTGCCAGCAGCTTAGGACTAGTTAGCACCGGGGAGCTGTTTTTT. Protein: CASSLGLVSTGELFF.

The genes are TRBV5-1 and TRBJ2-1; 8 bases map to TRBD2. V was clipped by 0 bases and J by 0 bases; unmatched bases: 5. The germline V gene encodes CDR1 SGHRS and CDR2 YFSETQ. The CDR3 sequence is 17 residues long. DNA for the CDR3: TGCGCCAGCAGCTTGGCCGTGAGCGGGAGCTCCTACAATGAGCAGTTCTTC. Protein: CASSLAVSGSSYNEQFF.

The rearrangement links TRBV11-2 to TRBJ2-4, with a possible D match to TRBD2 (6 bases). The CDR3 covers 16 residues. Germline V gene lookup returns CDR1 SGHAT and CDR2 FQNNGV. Between the trimmed V and J ends, which lost 3 bases and 0 bases, there was a span of 12 bases. CDR3 DNA: TGTGCCAGCAGCTTGGGGGGATCCTTAGCCAAAAACATTCAGTACTTC. Its translation: CASSLGGSLAKNIQYF.

A word on this clone: One junction end disagrees with the germline gene, perhaps due to a read error. This chain joins TRBV4-1 and TRBJ2-6; D might be TRBD1 (5 bases). CDR3 size: 17 residues. The germline V gene has CDR1 MGHRA and CDR2 YSYEKL. The CDR3 region has the DNA TGCGCCAGCAGCCGCGGAGATCTTGGCTCTGGGGCCAACGGCCTGACTTTC. Protein: CASSRGDLGSGANGLTF.

This chain links TRBV19 with TRBJ2-7; 8 bases map to TRBD1. The CDR3 contains 13 residues. V was pared by 5 bases and J by 4 bases, with 4 bases of the junction left unmatched. Germline CDR1 reads LNHDA; CDR2 reads SQIVND (reference sequence). CDR3 amino acids: CASSPDRGYEQYF. CDR3 in DNA: TGTGCCAGTAGTCCCGACAGGGGATACGAGCAGTACTTC.

This chain uses TRBV10-3 with TRBJ2-2, with D perhaps TRBD1 (5 bases). This CDR3 has 17 amino acids. V was shortened by 3 bases and J by 4 bases, with 18 bases between the two germline ends. Germline V gene lookup returns CDR1 ENHRY and CDR2 SYGVKD. The CDR3 sequence is CAISEKTALVGTGELFF. In nucleotides, the CDR3 is TGTGCCATCAGTGAAAAGACAGCCTTGGTGGGCACCGGGGAGCTGTTTTTT.

The rearrangement uses TRBV7-2 and TRBJ1-2; D gene unclear. The V gene's germline CDR1 is SGHTA and CDR2 FQGNSA. Trimming shortened V by 1 base and J by 6 bases, and 9 bases separated the two germline ends. CDR3 length equals 13 residues. The CDR3 DNA is TGTGCCAGCAGCTTAGGATACGGGGATGGCTACACCTTC. It yields the protein CASSLGYGDGYTF.

The rearrangement joins TRBV2 to TRBJ1-5; 7 bases map to TRBD1. Germline CDR1 reads SNHLY; CDR2 reads FYNNEI. This CDR3 contains 13 residues. Germline trimming cut 6 bases from V and 3 bases from J; bases unmatched to any gene: 2. CDR3 amino acids: CASRDRVNQPQHF. CDR3 bases: TGTGCCAGCAGAGACAGGGTCAATCAGCCCCAGCATTTT.